The table lists the clone carrying this T cell receptor beta chain with a few counts. Its antigen is currently unknown. This entry comes from a study of beta chain features in type 1 diabetes. The isolated RNA, all of it, was reverse transcribed, so expressed TCRB transcripts were what got sequenced. TCRdb keeps only in-frame clones here, not all; method: immunoSEQ multiplex PCR. The sample lists fewer than 650,000 clones; about a sixth were seen once. Findings of the study overall: Reduced insertions and increased deletions marked VDJ junctions in type 1 diabetes patients. HLA influence on TCRB rearrangement stayed unresolved here.

Germline values: CDR1 SGHTA, CDR2 FQGNSA. V was trimmed by 5 bases and J by 3 bases, leaving 14 bases between them. This CDR3 has 15 residues. The chain couples TRBV7-2 to TRBJ1-5; D not certain. Sequenced input: naive CD4+ T cells from blood. This TCR was recovered from a man between 18 and 29 years old in good health. The CDR3 coding sequence is TGTGCCAGCAGCCCAATCGCGGGTTACAATCAGCCCCAGCATTTT. Translating it yields CASSPIAGYNQPQHF. Based on the CDR3 plus reference TRBV7-2 and TRBJ1-5, the full variable domain is GAGVSQSPSNKVTEKGKDVELRCDPISGHTALYWYRQSLGQGLEFLIYFQGNSAPDKSGLPSDRFSAERTGGSVSTLTIQRTQQEDSAVYLCASSPIAGYNQPQHFGDGTRLSIL.